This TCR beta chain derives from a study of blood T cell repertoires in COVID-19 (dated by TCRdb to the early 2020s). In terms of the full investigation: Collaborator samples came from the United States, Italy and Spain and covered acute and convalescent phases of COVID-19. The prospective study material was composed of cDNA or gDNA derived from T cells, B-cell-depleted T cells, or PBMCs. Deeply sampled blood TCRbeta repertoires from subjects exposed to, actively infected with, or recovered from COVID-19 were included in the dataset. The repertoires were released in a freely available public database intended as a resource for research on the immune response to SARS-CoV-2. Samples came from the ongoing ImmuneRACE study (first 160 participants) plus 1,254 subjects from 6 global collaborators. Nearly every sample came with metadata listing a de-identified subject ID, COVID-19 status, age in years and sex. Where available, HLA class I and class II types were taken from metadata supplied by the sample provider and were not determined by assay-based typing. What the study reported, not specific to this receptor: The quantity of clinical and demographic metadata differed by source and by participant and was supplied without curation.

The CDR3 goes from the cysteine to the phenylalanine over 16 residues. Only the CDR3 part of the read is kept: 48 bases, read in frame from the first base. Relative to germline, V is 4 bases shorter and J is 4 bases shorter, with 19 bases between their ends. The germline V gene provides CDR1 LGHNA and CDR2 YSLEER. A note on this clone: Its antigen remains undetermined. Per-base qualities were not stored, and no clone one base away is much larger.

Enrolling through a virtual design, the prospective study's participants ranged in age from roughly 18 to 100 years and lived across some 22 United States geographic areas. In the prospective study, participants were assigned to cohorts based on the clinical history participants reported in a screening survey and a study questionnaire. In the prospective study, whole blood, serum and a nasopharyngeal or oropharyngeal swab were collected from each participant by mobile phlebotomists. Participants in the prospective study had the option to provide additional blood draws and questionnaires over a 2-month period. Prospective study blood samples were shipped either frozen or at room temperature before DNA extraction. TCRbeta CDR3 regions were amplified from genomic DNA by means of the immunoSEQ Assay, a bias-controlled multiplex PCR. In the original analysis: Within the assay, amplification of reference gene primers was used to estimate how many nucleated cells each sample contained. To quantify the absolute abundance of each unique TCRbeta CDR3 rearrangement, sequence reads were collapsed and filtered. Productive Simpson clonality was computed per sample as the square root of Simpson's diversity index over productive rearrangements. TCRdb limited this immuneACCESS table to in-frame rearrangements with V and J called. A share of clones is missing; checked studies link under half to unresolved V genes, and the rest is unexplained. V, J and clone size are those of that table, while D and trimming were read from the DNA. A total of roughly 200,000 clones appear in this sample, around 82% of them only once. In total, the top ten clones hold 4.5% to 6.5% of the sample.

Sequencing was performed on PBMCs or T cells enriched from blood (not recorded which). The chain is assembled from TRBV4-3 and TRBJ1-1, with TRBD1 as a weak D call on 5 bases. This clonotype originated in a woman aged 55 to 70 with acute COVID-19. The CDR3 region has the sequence CASSRGVRTGGTEAFF. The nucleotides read TGCGCCAGCAGCCGAGGGGTCAGGACGGGAGGCACTGAAGCTTTCTTT.